This TCR beta chain was identified in a study of early T cells in non-severe SARS-CoV-2 infection. Study at large: Sequencing of unsorted whole blood was done on bulk RNA, leaving chains unpaired.

Attached unique molecular identifiers marked individual cDNA molecules. One entry per CDR3 protein results from TCRdb running MiXCR on the 5' RACE reads. The sample shows some 91,000 distinct CDR3 sequences, approximately 15% of them seen only once. Study-wide results and limits: Reliance on VDJdb matching favored anti-spike CD8 responses; private and CD4 specificities were missed.

A note on this clonotype: Its antigen is unknown.

This CDR3 is built from 16 residues. The germline V gene encodes CDR1 SEHNR and CDR2 FQNEAQ (reference sequence). V was trimmed by 2 bases and J by 3 bases, leaving 13 bases between them. This clonotype was obtained from an adult who was a healthcare worker with PCR-confirmed SARS-CoV-2 infection or an uninfected control (not recorded which). This rearrangement joins TRBV7-9 to TRBJ1-4, with D possibly matching TRBD1 (5 bases). The sequencing input was whole blood. CDR3 in DNA: TGTGCCAGCAGCTTAACCCCCGGGGGGTCTAATGAAAAACTGTTTTTT. This encodes CASSLTPGGSNEKLFF.